These 22 T cell receptor beta chains originate from one sample sequenced in a study of Graves' ophthalmopathy and Graves' hyperthyroidism. Investigators amplified TCR beta CDR3 regions from RNA transcripts. RT-PCR was first run with HTBI primers, then multiplex PCR in a second round. Via MiXCR, TCRdb re-called the multiplex PCR reads, giving one row per CDR3 protein. The sample has roughly 1.1 million distinct CDR3 sequences; 35% to 40% are singletons. The sample consisted of peripheral blood or thyroid tissue (not recorded which). These receptors originate from an adult man with Graves' hyperthyroidism.

This clonotype has just a few counts. The chain recombines TRBV25-1 with TRBJ2-1; D remains ambiguous. With 2 bases removed from V and 8 bases from J, the gap between germline ends came to 4 bases. Germline V gives CDR1 MGHDK, CDR2 SYGVNS. The CDR3 covers 11 residues. CDR3 sequence: CASSEVYEQFF. DNA for the CDR3: TGTGCCAGCAGTGAAGTCTATGAGCAGTTCTTC.

On this clonotype itself: The conserved closing phenylalanine or tryptophan is absent in this CDR3, likely reflecting a read error. This sequence joins TRBV20-1 and TRBJ2-7; the D is unclear. Trimming stripped 6 bases from V and 1 base from J, with 10 bases between. The germline V gene has CDR1 DFQATT and CDR2 SNEGSKA (reference sequence). This CDR3 region has 12 residues. The CDR3 DNA reads as TGCAGTGCCTCCCCCGGGTCCTACGAGCAGTACCTC. It yields the protein CSASPGSYEQYL.

In its sample, this clonotype was seen many times. The chain uses TRBV29-1 and TRBJ1-1, with 11 positions matching TRBD1. Germline V CDR1 and CDR2: SQVTM, ANQGSEA. Unmatched junction bases numbered 4, after V lost 4 bases and J lost 3 bases. The CDR3 loop spans 14 amino acids. The CDR3 nucleotides are TGCAGCGTTGTGGACAGGGGGCGCGACACTGAAGCTTTCTTT. Its protein is CSVVDRGRDTEAFF.

This clonotype has only a few counts. The rearrangement joins TRBV4-1 to TRBJ2-3, with D unresolved. The CDR3 loop spans 14 amino acids. Deletions cut 1 base from V and 2 bases from J, with 7 bases between. Germline V gene sequence: CDR1 MGHRA, CDR2 YSYEKL. The CDR3 loop reads CASSQAGDTDTQYF. The CDR3, as DNA: TGCGCCAGCAGCCAAGCTGGGGACACAGATACGCAGTATTTT.

The V call is TRBV2, the J call TRBJ1-6; D is undetermined. In germline, CDR1 is SNHLY, CDR2 FYNNEI. The CDR3 totals 14 residues. V lost 7 bases and J 8 bases, leaving 15 bases between the germline ends. CDR3 DNA: TGTGCCAGCACAGGCGCCCGTGGGTATTCACCCCTCCACTTT. Its translation: CASTGARGYSPLHF. The whole variable domain, remainder taken from reference TRBV2 and TRBJ1-6, is EPEVTQTPSHQVTQMGQEVILRCVPISNHLYFYWYRQILGQKVEFLVSFYNNEISEKSEIFDDQFSVERPDGSNFTLKIRSTKLEDSAMYFCASTGARGYSPLHFGNGTRLTVT.

This clonotype was found many times. This chain connects TRBV19 to TRBJ2-7; D ambiguous. V lost 1 base, J lost 1 base, and 8 bases lay in between. CDR1 and CDR2 from the germline V gene are LNHDA and SQIVND (reference sequence). The CDR3 extends over 14 amino acids. The DNA for the CDR3 is TGTGCCAGTAGTATAGCAGAGGAGTCCTACGAGCAGTACTTC. It encodes CASSIAEESYEQYF.

A word on this clonotype: This clone may be a read error of a much larger clone one base away. The genes are TRBV4-1 and TRBJ2-7; TRBD1 agrees at 8 bases. The germline V gene encodes CDR1 MGHRA and CDR2 YSYEKL. V gave up 2 bases and J gave up 5 bases; unmatched junction bases: 8. The CDR3 totals 15 residues. The CDR3 protein is CASSQKTGDHHEQYF. The CDR3 coding sequence is TGCGCCAGCAGCCAAAAGACAGGGGATCACCACGAGCAGTACTTC.

The rearrangement uses TRBV5-6 and TRBJ1-5, with D possibly matching TRBD1 (5 bases). Per the germline V gene, CDR1 is SGHDT and CDR2 is YYEEEE. With 0 bases removed from V and 6 bases from J, the gap between germline ends came to 7 bases. CDR3 length: 13 amino acids. CDR3 sequence (DNA): TGTGCCAGCAGCTTGGGAGACAGTCAGCCCCAGCATTTT. Translation gives CASSLGDSQPQHF.

This clonotype was picked up many times. The CDR3 region has the DNA TGTGCCAGCAGCCCACTAACTGCGGGAAACACCATATATTTT. Its translation: CASSPLTAGNTIYF. The V call is TRBV7-2, the J call TRBJ1-3; no firm D call. Germline V gene data show CDR1 as SGHTA and CDR2 as FQGNSA. The CDR3 spans 14 residues. Trimming cost V 5 bases and J 4 bases, with 12 bases left between them.

Ten or more counts support this clonotype. The gene calls are TRBV7-2 and TRBJ2-5, with 13 nucleotides matching TRBD2. Germline V gene lookup returns CDR1 SGHTA and CDR2 FQGNSA. The CDR3 runs 16 residues. Trimming took 4 bases from V and 5 from J; bases not matched to a gene: 7. Here the CDR3 DNA reads TGTGCCAGCAGCTCGGGACTAGCGGGGATGACTGAGACCCAGTACTTC. Its translation is CASSSGLAGMTETQYF.

This clonotype came up a few times. The chain recombines TRBV29-1 with TRBJ2-7, with 9 bases fitting TRBD1. This CDR3 is built from 14 residues. The trim removed 4 bases at V and 9 bases at J, leaving 13 bases unmatched. Germline V gives CDR1 SQVTM, CDR2 ANQGSEA. The DNA of the CDR3 is TGCAGCGTTGCTGACAGGGGGGGGACAGATACGCAGTACTTC. Translation: CSVADRGGTDTQYF.

Details on this clonotype: A much more abundant neighbour one base away suggests this may be a read error. J is TRBJ1-2 and V is TRBV11-2; D remains unclear. Germline CDR1 SGHAT, CDR2 FQNNGV. This CDR3 is built from 15 residues. The CDR3 coding sequence is TGTGCCGGCAGCCGCGCGCATACTAGAGACTATGGCTACACCTTC. This translates into CAGSRAHTRDYGYTF.

The genes are TRBV5-1 and TRBJ2-7; 7 bases agree with TRBD1. V was clipped by 4 bases and J by 2 bases; unmatched bases: 6. This CDR3 spans 14 amino acids. Germline V gene sequence: CDR1 SGHRS, CDR2 YFSETQ. The CDR3 DNA reads TGCGCCAGCAGCCTGACAGGGAAAACCTACGAGCAGTACTTC. This gives the protein CASSLTGKTYEQYF.

The chain is built from TRBV7-9 and TRBJ2-5, with D perhaps TRBD2 (6 bases). V lost 2 bases and J lost 3, with 16 bases in between. The CDR3 is made up of 16 amino acids. Germline CDR1 SEHNR, CDR2 FQNEAQ (reference sequence). The CDR3 loop is CASSLSGGSGKETQYF. The CDR3 nucleotides are TGTGCCAGCAGCTTAAGTGGGGGGAGTGGCAAAGAGACCCAGTACTTC.

This clonotype was observed many times. This rearrangement joins TRBV2 to TRBJ1-3; D unresolved. Germline V CDR1 and CDR2: SNHLY, FYNNEI. The CDR3 length is 15 residues. Deletions cut 0 bases from V and 7 bases from J, with 13 bases between. The CDR3 DNA is TGTGCCAGCAGTGAAGCGCTTTCTGTTGGCAACACCATATATTTT. Its translation is CASSEALSVGNTIYF.

This clonotype was counted ten times or more. This chain links TRBV19 with TRBJ2-5; D is ambiguous. Trimming pared 4 bases from V and 0 bases from J, leaving 6 bases between. In germline, CDR1 is LNHDA, CDR2 SQIVND (reference sequence). CDR3 size: 13 residues. For the CDR3, the DNA is TGTGCCAGTAGTACAACGTACCAAGAGACCCAGTACTTC. It specifies CASSTTYQETQYF.

This clonotype was counted many times. The J gene is TRBJ1-5, the V gene TRBV12-3 or TRBV12-4, with 7 bases matching TRBD1. This CDR3 spans 15 amino acids. The trim removed 6 bases at V and 2 bases at J, leaving 7 bases unmatched. The CDR3 reads CASRQGTQGNQPQHF. The CDR3, as DNA: TGTGCCAGCAGACAGGGGACACAGGGCAATCAGCCCCAGCATTTT.

In the case of this clonotype: One base away lies a much larger clone, so this may be a sequencing read error. The CDR3 loop reads CASSRNLVEQYF. Written as DNA, the CDR3 is TGTGCCAGCAGTCGGAACCTGGTCGAGCAGTACTTC. J is TRBJ2-7 and V is TRBV10-2; D not resolved. The length of the CDR3 is 12 residues. Germline CDR1 is WSHSY and CDR2 is SAAADI.

This clonotype has at least ten counts. J is TRBJ1-4 and V is TRBV10-3; a weak D match, TRBD1 (5 bases). Germline V gene lookup returns CDR1 ENHRY and CDR2 SYGVKD. V lost 3 bases and J lost 0, with 11 bases in between. There are 16 residues in the CDR3. CDR3: CAISDSPQATNEKLFF. The CDR3 DNA reads TGTGCCATCAGTGACTCCCCACAGGCAACTAATGAAAAACTGTTTTTT.

This clonotype has just a few counts. The chain employs TRBV9 and TRBJ2-5; D gene ambiguous. V was trimmed by 0 bases and J by 1 base, leaving 13 bases between them. This CDR3 comprises 16 residues. Germline V CDR1 and CDR2: SGDLS, YYNGEE. The CDR3, as DNA: TGTGCCAGCAGCGTAGCTAGTAGCAGTTCCCAAGAGACCCAGTACTTC. Translating it yields CASSVASSSSQETQYF.

This clonotype appeared a few times. One base away lies a much larger clone, so this may be a sequencing read error. V and J are TRBV15 and TRBJ1-5, with D unresolved. The CDR3 spans 13 residues. V lost 3 bases and J lost 5, with 8 bases in between. CDR1 LNHNV and CDR2 YYDKDF come from the germline V gene (reference sequence). The CDR3 DNA reads as TGTGCCACCAGCAGCCTCTCTTATCAGCCCCAGCATTTT. Encoded protein: CATSSLSYQPQHF.

This clonotype was observed a few times. The CDR3 nucleotides read TGCGCCAGCAGCTTGGAGGGTCTAAATAATTCACCCCTCCACTTT. Protein product: CASSLEGLNNSPLHF. The chain has TRBV5-1 and TRBJ1-6; D not resolved. Germline loops: CDR1 SGHRS, CDR2 YFSETQ. Trimming removed 0 bases at V and 5 bases at J, with 9 bases between. There are 15 residues in the CDR3.